This TCR beta chain was found in a study of shared clonotypes between healthy human individuals. Study-level results: Researchers found naive subsets generally carried larger estimated richness than memory subsets. Blood alone was sampled, and tissue repertoires likely differ.

This was a deep-level run. TCRdb's table, derived via immunoSEQ multiplex PCR, lists solely in-frame clones and lacks some. The sample shows 2 million to 2.5 million clones, almost 96% of them seen only once. This CDR3 is 17 amino acids long. With V trimmed by 5 bases and J by 0 bases, 10 bases remained unmatched. The V gene's germline CDR1 is SGHVS and CDR2 FQNEAQ. As concerns this clone: As yet, its antigen is unknown.

The J gene is TRBJ1-1, the V gene TRBV7-8; 9 bases fit TRBD1. Sequenced sample: naive CD4+ T cells sorted from blood. Stated subset: CD45RA+ positively selected. The receptor was derived from a man aged 18 to 30 in good health. The CDR3 reads CASSRTTGGGLNTEAFF. The CDR3 DNA follows: TGTGCCAGCAGCCGAACTACAGGGGGCGGACTGAACACTGAAGCTTTCTTT. Based on the CDR3 plus reference TRBV7-8 and TRBJ1-1, the full variable domain is GAGVSQSPRYKVAKRGQDVALRCDPISGHVSLFWYQQALGQGPEFLTYFQNEAQLDKSGLPSDRFFAERPEGSVSTLKIQRTQQEDSAVYLCASSRTTGGGLNTEAFFGQGTRLTVV.